This is a list of T cell receptor beta chains from one sample in a study of CD8+ T cells in alopecia areata. TCRdb's table, derived via immunoSEQ multiplex PCR, lists solely in-frame clones and lacks some. Of approximately 180,000 clones listed, 50% to 70% are singletons. Specimen: CD4+ T cells sorted from blood, collected at approximately week 49, from a patient treated with tofacitinib. The receptors shown here come from a human donor with alopecia areata. CDR3s leave out the opening cysteine and the closing phenylalanine or tryptophan. A D gene is named only where the DNA matches it firmly.

TRBD2	TRBJ2-1	TRBV30	AYAGTSGSNEQF
-	TRBJ1-2	TRBV27	ASSLSPGDYGYT
-	TRBJ1-1	TRBV25-1	ASSRLQNTEAF
-	TRBJ1-5	TRBV30	AWSVGLDQPQH
-	TRBJ1-2	TRBV6-1	ASTEAGNVVGYT
-	TRBJ1-1	TRBV28	ASSSTGFNTEAF
-	TRBJ1-4	TRBV7-2	ASSSYRTDEKLF
-	TRBJ2-3	TRBV29-1	SGRSLAVSTDTQY
-	TRBJ2-5	TRBV21-1	ASSKVRAGGWYQETQY
-	TRBJ2-3	TRBV9	ASSATGSSTDTQY
-	TRBJ1-1	TRBV5-1	ASSLREQGEAF
TRBD1	TRBJ1-6	TRBV14	ASSRTGGGVRNSPLH
-	TRBJ1-2	TRBV29-1	SVVAGSPNNYGYT
-	TRBJ1-2	TRBV29-1	SVAPGTSHGYT
-	TRBJ1-2	TRBV30	AWSANSGYT
TRBD1	TRBJ1-2	TRBV27	ASSRLGGTGSYGYT
TRBD2	TRBJ2-6	TRBV7-2	ASSLAGASGANVLT
-	TRBJ1-4	TRBV30	AWSPNSATNEKLF
TRBD1	TRBJ2-7	TRBV10-3	AISPTGIRDEQY
-	TRBJ2-4	TRBV29-1	SVDTAKNIQY
-	TRBJ1-6	TRBV7-2	ASTRGEFSSPLH
-	TRBJ1-2	TRBV10-3	AISERRDNYGYT
-	TRBJ1-1	TRBV10-3	AISDDGSRTEAF
-	TRBJ2-7	TRBV29-1	SVKGGSYEQY